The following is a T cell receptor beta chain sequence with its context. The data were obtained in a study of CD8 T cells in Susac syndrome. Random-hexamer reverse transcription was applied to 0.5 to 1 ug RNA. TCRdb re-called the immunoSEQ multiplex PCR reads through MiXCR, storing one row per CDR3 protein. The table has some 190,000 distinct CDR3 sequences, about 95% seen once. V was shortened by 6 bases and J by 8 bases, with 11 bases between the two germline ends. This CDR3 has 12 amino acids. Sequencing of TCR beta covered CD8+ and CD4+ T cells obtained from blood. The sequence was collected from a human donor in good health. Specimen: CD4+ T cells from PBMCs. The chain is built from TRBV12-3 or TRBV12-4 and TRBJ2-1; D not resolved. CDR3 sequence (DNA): TGTGCCAGCAGCCTATCATGGTATGAGCAGTTCTTC. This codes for CASSLSWYEQFF.